This is a list of T cell receptor beta chains from one sample in a study of type 1 regulatory T cells. For these receptors, no antigen is known. Via MiXCR, TCRdb re-called the reads, giving one row per CDR3 protein. The table lists around 62,000 distinct CDR3 sequences, around 57% of them singletons. The sequencing input was cultured T cells, either the whole culture or a sorted T cell fraction (not recorded which). The receptors come from a human donor in good health. Both conserved end residues are part of each CDR3. Fields, in order: D gene, V gene, clone size, J gene, CDR3 protein, CDR3 DNA. A D gene is named only where the DNA matches it firmly. Not all rows give a size; the values are once, few, many and, for expanded clones, a class.

TRBD1	TRBV24-1	-	TRBJ2-1	CATSRGQGTEGDLNEQFF	TGTGCCACCAGTCGGGGACAGGGTACTGAGGGGGACCTCAATGAGCAGTTCTTC
-	TRBV29-1	-	TRBJ2-5	CSVEDPPTQYF	TGCAGCGTTGAAGATCCCCCGACCCAGTACTTC
-	TRBV18	-	TRBJ1-2	CASSPRGQDGYTF	TGTGCCAGCTCACCAAGAGGGCAAGATGGCTACACCTTC
-	TRBV29-1	few	TRBJ2-1	CSVGNNLGNEQFF	TGCAGCGTCGGAAATAACCTAGGGAATGAGCAGTTCTTC
-	TRBV29-1	few	TRBJ1-1	CSARGGTEAFF	TGCAGCGCGCGGGGGGGCACTGAAGCTTTCTTT
-	TRBV27	few	TRBJ2-7	CASSLSGPLAYEQYF	TGTGCCAGCAGTTTATCGGGACCGCTTGCCTACGAGCAGTACTTC
-	TRBV3-1	-	TRBJ1-1	CASSPGGEGVAFF	TGTGCCAGCAGCCCGGGGGGAGAGGGAGTAGCTTTCTTT
-	TRBV12-3/TRBV12-4	-	TRBJ2-2	CASSPRREPNTGELFF	TGTGCCAGCAGTCCCCGCCGGGAGCCGAACACCGGGGAGCTGTTTTTT
TRBD2	TRBV4-1	few	TRBJ2-7	CASSQVGTSGTYEQYF	TGCGCCAGCAGCCAAGTAGGGACTAGCGGAACCTACGAGCAGTACTTC
TRBD2	TRBV12-3/TRBV12-4	-	TRBJ2-1	CASSSPSGRASTGEQFF	TGTGCCAGCAGTTCCCCTAGCGGGAGGGCCAGCACGGGAGAGCAGTTCTTC
-	TRBV19	-	TRBJ2-1	CASSMFSGALYNEQFF	TGTGCCAGTAGTATGTTTAGCGGAGCCCTTTACAATGAGCAGTTCTTC
-	TRBV7-6	-	TRBJ2-5	CASTLGETQYF	TGTGCCAGCACCTTGGGGGAGACCCAGTACTTC
TRBD1	TRBV6-2/TRBV6-3	-	TRBJ2-3	CASSRQGNTQYF	TGTGCCAGCAGTCGACAGGGCAATACGCAGTATTTT
-	TRBV12-3/TRBV12-4	-	TRBJ2-7	CASSRGTVGYEQYF	TGTGCCAGCAGTCGCGGGACAGTGGGGTACGAGCAGTACTTC
-	TRBV7-2	once	TRBJ1-5	CASSPRGGEPQHF	TGTGCCAGCAGCCCTCGCGGAGGTGAGCCCCAGCATTTT
-	TRBV11-2	-	TRBJ2-2	CASSLELDWPGELFF	TGTGCCAGCAGCTTAGAGCTAGACTGGCCCGGGGAGCTGTTTTTT
-	TRBV27	-	TRBJ2-4	CASSGKNIQYF	TGTGCCAGCAGCGGCAAAAACATTCAGTACTTC
-	TRBV7-2	-	TRBJ2-7	CASSLNSYEQYF	TGTGCCAGCAGCTTAAACTCCTACGAGCAGTACTTC
-	TRBV30	few	TRBJ2-3	CAWGPGGTDTQYF	TGTGCCTGGGGGCCCGGGGGCACAGATACGCAGTATTTT
-	TRBV11-2	-	TRBJ2-7	CASSRDTEYEQYF	TGTGCCAGCAGCAGGGACACCGAATACGAGCAGTACTTC
-	TRBV19	-	TRBJ2-5	CASSRTQGQETQYF	TGTGCCAGTAGTAGGACCCAGGGACAAGAGACCCAGTACTTC
-	TRBV10-2	-	TRBJ2-1	CASSNRGLHNEQFF	TGCGCCAGCAGTAACCGTGGACTCCACAATGAGCAGTTCTTC
-	TRBV12-3/TRBV12-4	-	TRBJ1-5	CASNREGVFNQPQHF	TGTGCTAGCAATCGAGAAGGGGTATTCAATCAGCCCCAGCATTTT
-	TRBV18	few	TRBJ2-7	CASSPRSEGRNEQYF	TGTGCCAGCTCGCCCCGGAGTGAGGGTCGGAACGAGCAGTACTTC
-	TRBV20-1	few	TRBJ2-1	CSAPSISSYNEQFF	TGCAGTGCCCCATCGATCAGCTCCTACAATGAGCAGTTCTTC
-	TRBV5-1	-	TRBJ2-1	CASSLTAGEQFF	TGCGCCAGCAGCTTAACAGCGGGTGAGCAGTTCTTC
-	TRBV29-1	-	TRBJ2-3	CSAGHGLPRTDTQYF	TGCAGCGCGGGACACGGACTCCCTCGCACAGATACGCAGTATTTT
TRBD1	TRBV6-1	-	TRBJ2-2	CASKDRDRGPGELFF	TGTGCCAGCAAAGACCGGGACAGGGGGCCCGGGGAGCTGTTTTTT
-	TRBV20-1	few	TRBJ2-7	CSARAGGAVTEQYF	TGCAGTGCTAGAGCGGGGGGCGCAGTTACCGAGCAGTACTTC
TRBD2	TRBV6-2/TRBV6-3	-	TRBJ2-3	CASSYGTSGSRTDTQYF	TGTGCCAGCAGTTATGGGACTAGCGGGAGTAGAACAGATACGCAGTATTTT
TRBD2	TRBV5-6	-	TRBJ2-1	CASSGRVWFF	TGTGCCAGCAGCGGGAGGGTTTGGTTCTTC
TRBD2	TRBV5-1	few	TRBJ2-7	CASSLLAGETYEQYF	TGCGCCAGCAGCTTGTTAGCGGGAGAGACCTACGAGCAGTACTTC
-	TRBV20-1	-	TRBJ2-5	CSARETETQYF	TGCAGTGCTAGAGAGACGGAGACCCAGTACTTC
-	TRBV28	-	TRBJ2-7	CASSTHPYEQYF	TGTGCCAGCAGTACCCACCCCTACGAGCAGTACTTC
-	TRBV5-1	-	TRBJ2-5	CASSLGSEETQYF	TGCGCCAGCAGCTTGGGATCAGAAGAGACCCAGTACTTC
TRBD2	TRBV11-2	many	TRBJ2-1	CASSLGTSGRAGSFLGSYNEQFF	TGTGCCAGCAGCTTAGGGACTAGCGGGAGGGCCGGGAGTTTTTTAGGCTCCTACAATGAGCAGTTCTTC
-	TRBV30	-	TRBJ2-5	CAWSANEETQYF	TGTGCCTGGAGTGCCAACGAAGAGACCCAGTACTTC
TRBD2	TRBV29-1	-	TRBJ2-7	CSVGLAGSSVLSYEQYF	TGCAGCGTTGGACTAGCGGGTTCGTCCGTCCTGTCCTACGAGCAGTACTTC
-	TRBV4-1	-	TRBJ2-1	CASSQDGPDSYNEQFF	TGCGCCAGCAGCCAAGATGGTCCCGATTCCTACAATGAGCAGTTCTTC
TRBD2	TRBV5-1	-	TRBJ2-1	CASSFVSVRTSGGNEQFF	TGCGCCAGCAGCTTTGTGTCCGTTAGAACTAGCGGAGGTAATGAGCAGTTCTTC
TRBD2	TRBV29-1	-	TRBJ2-4	CSVGGGPGIQYF	TGCAGCGTTGGGGGGGGTCCTGGCATTCAGTACTTC
TRBD1	TRBV6-2/TRBV6-3	-	TRBJ2-7	CASSYWDSRTYEQYF	TGTGCCAGCAGTTATTGGGACAGCCGTACCTACGAGCAGTACTTC
TRBD1	TRBV29-1	-	TRBJ1-1	CSVEAGGEEGTEAFF	TGCAGCGTTGAGGCAGGGGGCGAGGAAGGGACTGAAGCTTTCTTT
TRBD2	TRBV29-1	-	TRBJ2-1	CSDTSGSYNEQFF	TGCAGCGATACTAGCGGTTCCTACAATGAGCAGTTCTTC
TRBD2	TRBV7-9	-	TRBJ2-3	CASSSKSSGSPTDTQYF	TGTGCCAGCAGCTCAAAATCTAGCGGGAGTCCGACAGATACGCAGTATTTT
-	TRBV24-1	-	TRBJ2-5	CATSDPVRGQETQYF	TGTGCCACCAGTGACCCCGTCAGGGGACAAGAGACCCAGTACTTC
-	TRBV5-1	once	TRBJ2-5	CASNAGGAGQETQYF	TGCGCCAGCAACGCCGGGGGAGCGGGCCAAGAGACCCAGTACTTC
TRBD1	TRBV12-3/TRBV12-4	many	TRBJ2-4	CASSHGDRENIQYF	TGTGCCAGCAGTCATGGGGACAGGGAAAACATTCAGTACTTC
-	TRBV12-3/TRBV12-4	few	TRBJ2-7	CASRHRDGSYEQYF	TGTGCCAGCAGGCACCGGGACGGGTCCTACGAGCAGTACTTC
-	TRBV12-3/TRBV12-4	-	TRBJ1-1	CASRTLLGTEAFF	TGTGCCAGCAGGACCCTGTTGGGCACTGAAGCTTTCTTT
TRBD2	TRBV28	-	TRBJ2-1	CASSFGLANNEQFF	TGTGCCAGCAGTTTCGGACTAGCGAACAATGAGCAGTTCTTC
-	TRBV2	-	TRBJ2-1	CASTRARNEQFF	TGTGCCAGCACCCGGGCCAGAAATGAGCAGTTCTTC